A selection of T cell receptor beta chains follows, all from one sample in a study of blood T cell repertoires in COVID-19. The repertoire was sequenced with immunoSEQ multiplex PCR; TCRdb's copy has only in-frame clones and lacks some. This table has about 210,000 clones, less than 90% appearing once. What was sequenced was peripheral blood. The source of these receptors is a woman over 75 with COVID-19, enrolled during active disease. CDR3s include the opening cysteine and the closing phenylalanine or tryptophan. D genes are given only for firm matches. Size tells how often a clone was seen (once, few, many) or the class of an expanded clone, and some rows leave it out.

d_call	clone_size	v_call	j_call	cdr3_aa	cdr3_nt
.	.	TRBV10-3	TRBJ1-2	CAISLSNSQRHGYTF	TGTGCCATCAGTCTCTCCAATTCTCAGAGGCATGGCTACACCTTC
.	.	TRBV3-1/TRBV3-2	TRBJ1-1	CASSQESRVAFF	TGTGCCAGCAGCCAAGAATCCAGGGTTGCTTTCTTT
.	.	TRBV7-2	TRBJ2-7	CASSLDGGSYEQYF	TGTGCCAGCAGCTTAGATGGCGGGTCCTACGAGCAGTACTTC
.	.	TRBV5-1	TRBJ1-1	CASSHLTGNTEAFF	TGCGCCAGCAGCCACCTTACAGGGAACACTGAAGCTTTCTTT
.	few	TRBV9	TRBJ2-5	CASSVASQAIQETQYF	TGTGCCAGCAGCGTAGCCTCACAGGCGATTCAAGAGACCCAGTACTTC
TRBD1	.	TRBV19	TRBJ1-3	CASTKTGSGNTIYF	TGTGCCAGTACCAAGACAGGGTCAGGAAACACCATATATTTT
TRBD2	.	TRBV9	TRBJ2-3	CASSASSGGALGTDTQYF	TGTGCCAGCAGCGCGTCTAGCGGGGGGGCCCTGGGCACAGATACGCAGTATTTT
TRBD1	once	TRBV2	TRBJ1-4	CASSRTGGFEKLFF	TGTGCCAGCAGTAGGACAGGGGGGTTCGAAAAACTGTTTTTT
TRBD2	.	TRBV5-1	TRBJ2-2	CASSLGGGPHTGELFF	TGCGCCAGCAGCTTGGGCGGGGGGCCCCACACCGGGGAGCTGTTTTTT
TRBD1	.	TRBV28	TRBJ2-7	CASTLSGTGIYEQYF	TGTGCCAGCACCTTATCCGGGACAGGGATCTACGAGCAGTACTTC
.	.	TRBV4-2	TRBJ1-3	CASSQAPVRGVSSGNTIYF	TGTGCCAGCAGCCAAGCCCCCGTTAGAGGCGTAAGCTCTGGAAACACCATATATTTT
TRBD1	.	TRBV24-1	TRBJ2-3	CATGGASGTGNTDTQYF	TGTGCCACAGGGGGTGCCTCCGGGACAGGGAACACAGATACGCAGTATTTT
TRBD2	.	TRBV5-1	TRBJ2-3	CASSLAGGGADTQYF	TGCGCCAGCAGCTTGGCGGGGGGGGGCGCAGATACGCAGTATTTT
.	.	TRBV6-1	TRBJ1-2	CASSDYGQGSYGYTF	TGTGCCAGCAGTGATTATGGCCAGGGATCCTATGGCTACACCTTC
TRBD1	.	TRBV7-9	TRBJ2-1	CASGGQNYNEQFF	TGTGCCAGCGGGGGACAGAACTACAATGAGCAGTTCTTC
TRBD1	.	TRBV10-3	TRBJ1-2	CAITPDRDYGYTF	TGTGCCATCACCCCCGACAGGGACTATGGCTACACCTTC
TRBD1	.	TRBV27	TRBJ1-3	CASSSSDRGPVGGNTIYF	TGTGCCAGCAGTAGCTCGGACAGGGGCCCCGTTGGAGGAAACACCATATATTTT
.	.	TRBV24-1	TRBJ2-7	CATSDSYHEQYF	TGTGCCACCAGTGATTCCTACCACGAGCAGTACTTC
.	.	TRBV27	TRBJ2-3	CASSYRGYTTDTQYF	TGTGCCAGCAGTTATAGGGGGTACACTACAGATACGCAGTATTTT
.	.	TRBV5-1	TRBJ2-5	CASSSRTGEETQYF	TGCGCCAGCAGCTCCCGGACTGGGGAAGAGACCCAGTACTTC
TRBD1	.	TRBV11-2	TRBJ2-7	CASSPGGPATYEQYF	TGTGCCAGCAGCCCAGGGGGACCGGCCACCTACGAGCAGTACTTC
TRBD1	.	TRBV3-1/TRBV3-2	TRBJ2-2	CASSPRGFTGELFF	TGTGCCAGCAGTCCCAGGGGGTTTACCGGGGAGCTGTTTTTT
TRBD1	once	TRBV5-6	TRBJ2-2	CASSAGTGGFGTGELFF	TGTGCCAGCAGCGCAGGCACAGGGGGCTTTGGAACCGGGGAGCTGTTTTTT
TRBD2	once	TRBV18	TRBJ2-2	CASSPTEGLAGGELFF	TGTGCCAGCTCACCTACGGAGGGACTAGCTGGCGGGGAGCTGTTTTTT
.	few	TRBV15	TRBJ1-1	CATSRQGAGTEAFF	TGTGCCACCAGCAGACAAGGGGCAGGGACTGAAGCTTTCTTT
.	.	TRBV3-1/TRBV3-2	TRBJ2-7	CASSPSRFLSYEQYF	TGTGCCAGCAGCCCAAGCCGCTTCTTATCCTACGAGCAGTACTTC
.	.	TRBV5-1	TRBJ1-3	CASSSGTGSGNTIYF	TGCGCCAGCAGTTCAGGCACAGGCTCTGGAAACACCATATATTTT
.	.	TRBV2	TRBJ1-2	CASSARSSNYGYTF	TGTGCCAGCAGTGCACGGAGTTCGAACTATGGCTACACCTTC
.	.	TRBV7-9	TRBJ2-3	CASSRWEASTDTQYF	TGTGCCAGCAGCCGGTGGGAGGCTAGCACAGATACGCAGTATTTT
TRBD2	few	TRBV2	TRBJ2-5	CASSDQAGRGQETQYF	TGTGCCAGCAGTGATCAAGCGGGGAGGGGCCAAGAGACCCAGTACTTC
.	.	TRBV14	TRBJ1-2	CASSQDLEGVAF	TGTGCCAGCAGCCAAGATCTGGAGGGTGTGGCCTTC